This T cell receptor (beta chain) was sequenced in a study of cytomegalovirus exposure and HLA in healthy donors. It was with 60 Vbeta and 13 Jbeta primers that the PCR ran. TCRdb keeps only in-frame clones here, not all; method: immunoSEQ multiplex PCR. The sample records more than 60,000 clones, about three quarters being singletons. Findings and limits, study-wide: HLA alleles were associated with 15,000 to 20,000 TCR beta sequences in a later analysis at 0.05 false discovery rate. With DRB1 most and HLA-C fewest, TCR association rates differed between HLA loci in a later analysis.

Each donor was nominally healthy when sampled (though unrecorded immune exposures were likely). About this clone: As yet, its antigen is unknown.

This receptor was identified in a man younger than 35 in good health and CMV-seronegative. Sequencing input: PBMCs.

This chain's CDR3 is CASSVEDYQETQYF. As DNA, the CDR3 is TGTGCCAGCAGCGTAGAGGACTACCAAGAGACCCAGTACTTC. This chain connects TRBV9 to TRBJ2-5, with D tentatively TRBD2 (5 bases). The V end lost 0 bases, the J end lost 0 bases, and 6 bases lay between the germline ends. The CDR3 has 14 residues. The germline gives CDR1 SGDLS, CDR2 YYNGEE.